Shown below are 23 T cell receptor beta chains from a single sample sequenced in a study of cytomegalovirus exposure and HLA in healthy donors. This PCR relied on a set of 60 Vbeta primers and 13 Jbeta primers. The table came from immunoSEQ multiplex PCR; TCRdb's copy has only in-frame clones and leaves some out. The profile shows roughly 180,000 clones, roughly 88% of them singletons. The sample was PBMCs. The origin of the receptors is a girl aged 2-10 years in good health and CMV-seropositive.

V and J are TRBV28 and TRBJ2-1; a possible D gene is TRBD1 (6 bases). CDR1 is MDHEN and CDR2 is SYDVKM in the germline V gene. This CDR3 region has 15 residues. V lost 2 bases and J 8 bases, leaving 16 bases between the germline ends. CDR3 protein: CASSLGLRRGYEQFF. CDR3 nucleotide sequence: TGTGCCAGCAGTTTAGGGCTACGCAGGGGCTATGAGCAGTTCTTC.

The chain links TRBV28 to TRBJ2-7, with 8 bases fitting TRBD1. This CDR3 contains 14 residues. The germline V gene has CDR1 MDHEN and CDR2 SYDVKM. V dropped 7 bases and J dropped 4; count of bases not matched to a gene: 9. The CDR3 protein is CASTIKQGVYEQYF. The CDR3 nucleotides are TGTGCCAGCACCATTAAACAGGGGGTTTACGAGCAGTACTTC. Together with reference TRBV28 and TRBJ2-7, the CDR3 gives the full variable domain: DVKVTQSSRYLVKRTGEKVFLECVQDMDHENMFWYRQDPGLGLRLIYFSYDVKMKEKGDIPEGYSVSREKKERFSLILESASTNQTSMYLCASTIKQGVYEQYFGPGTRLTVT.

Written as DNA, the CDR3 is TGTGCCAGCAGCTTGGGACTAGCGGACACCGGGGAGCTGTTTTTT. Protein product: CASSLGLADTGELFF. This chain links TRBV5-6 with TRBJ2-2; 9 bases line up with TRBD2. The CDR3 runs 15 residues. The V segment lost 0 bases and the J segment 3 bases; nucleotides outside the gene matches: 0. From germline, CDR1 is SGHDT and CDR2 YYEEEE.

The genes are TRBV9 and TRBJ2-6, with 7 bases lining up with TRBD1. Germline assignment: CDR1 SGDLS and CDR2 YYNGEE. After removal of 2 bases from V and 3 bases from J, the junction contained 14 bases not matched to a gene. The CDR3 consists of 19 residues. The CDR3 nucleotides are TGTGCCAGCAGCGTCGGTCAAAACAGGGGTGGAATTGGGGCCAACGTCCTGACTTTC. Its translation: CASSVGQNRGGIGANVLTF.

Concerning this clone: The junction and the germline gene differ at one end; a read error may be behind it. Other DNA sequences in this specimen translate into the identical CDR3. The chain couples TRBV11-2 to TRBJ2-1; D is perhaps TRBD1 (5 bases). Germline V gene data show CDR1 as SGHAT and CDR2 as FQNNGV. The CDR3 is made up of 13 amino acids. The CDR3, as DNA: TGTGCTAGCAGCTTAGGATGGGGCAGGGAGCAGTTCTTC. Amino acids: CASSLGWGREQFF.

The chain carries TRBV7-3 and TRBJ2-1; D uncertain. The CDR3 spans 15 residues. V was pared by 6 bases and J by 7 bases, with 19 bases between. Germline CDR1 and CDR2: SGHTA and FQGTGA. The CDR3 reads CASSPTTAPTNEQFF. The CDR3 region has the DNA TGTGCCAGCAGTCCAACTACCGCGCCTACTAATGAGCAGTTCTTC.

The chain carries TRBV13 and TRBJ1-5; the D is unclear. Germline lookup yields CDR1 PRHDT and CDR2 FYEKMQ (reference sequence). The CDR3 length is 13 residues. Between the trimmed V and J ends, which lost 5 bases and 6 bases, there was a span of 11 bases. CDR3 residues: CASSKGDGQPQHF. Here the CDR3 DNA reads TGTGCCAGCAGCAAAGGAGACGGTCAGCCCCAGCATTTT. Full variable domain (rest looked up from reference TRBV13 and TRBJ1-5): AAGVIQSPRHLIKEKRETATLKCYPIPRHDTVYWYQQGPGQDPQFLISFYEKMQSDKGSIPDRFSAQQFSDYHSELNMSSLELGDSALYFCASSKGDGQPQHFGDGTRLSIL.

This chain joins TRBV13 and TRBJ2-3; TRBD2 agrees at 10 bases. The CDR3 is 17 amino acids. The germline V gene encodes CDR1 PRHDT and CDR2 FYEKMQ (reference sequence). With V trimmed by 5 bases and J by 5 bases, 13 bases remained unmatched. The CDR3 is CASSENLAGVSVDTQYF. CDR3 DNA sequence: TGTGCCAGCAGCGAAAACCTAGCGGGAGTCAGCGTAGATACGCAGTATTTT.

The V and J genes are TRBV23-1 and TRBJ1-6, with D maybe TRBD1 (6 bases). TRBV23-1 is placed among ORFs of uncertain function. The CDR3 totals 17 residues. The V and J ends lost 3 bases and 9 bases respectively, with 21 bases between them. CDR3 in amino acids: CASSHDQGTIKGSPLHF. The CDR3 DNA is TGCGCCAGCAGTCATGATCAGGGGACCATAAAGGGTTCACCCCTCCACTTT.

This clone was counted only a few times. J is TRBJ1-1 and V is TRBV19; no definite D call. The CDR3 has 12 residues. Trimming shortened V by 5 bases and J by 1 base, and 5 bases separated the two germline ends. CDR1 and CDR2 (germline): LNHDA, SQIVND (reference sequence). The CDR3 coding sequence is TGTGCCAGTAGTGCGGGGAACACTGAAGCTTTCTTT. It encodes CASSAGNTEAFF. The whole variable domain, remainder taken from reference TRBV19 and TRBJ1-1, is DGGITQSPKYLFRKEGQNVTLSCEQNLNHDAMYWYRQDPGQGLRLIYYSQIVNDFQKGDIAEGYSVSREKKESFPLTVTSAQKNPTAFYLCASSAGNTEAFFGQGTRLTVV.

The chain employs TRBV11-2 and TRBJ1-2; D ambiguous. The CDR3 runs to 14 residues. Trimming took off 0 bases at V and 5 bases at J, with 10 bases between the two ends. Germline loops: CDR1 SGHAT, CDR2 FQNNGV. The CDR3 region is CASSLESRIYGYTF. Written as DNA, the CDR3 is TGTGCCAGCAGCTTAGAGTCGCGTATATATGGCTACACCTTC.

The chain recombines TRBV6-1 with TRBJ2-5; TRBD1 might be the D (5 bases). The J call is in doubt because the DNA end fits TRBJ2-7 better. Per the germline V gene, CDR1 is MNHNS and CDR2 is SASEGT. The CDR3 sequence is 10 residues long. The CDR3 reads CAVGAYEQYF. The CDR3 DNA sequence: TGTGCCGTAGGGGCCTACGAGCAGTACTTC.

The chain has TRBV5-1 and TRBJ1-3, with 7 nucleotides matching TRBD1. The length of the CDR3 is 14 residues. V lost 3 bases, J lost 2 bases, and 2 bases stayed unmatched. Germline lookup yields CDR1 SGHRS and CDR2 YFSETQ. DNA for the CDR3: TGCGCCAGCAGCTCCACAGGGGCTGGAAACACCATATATTTT. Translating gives CASSSTGAGNTIYF.

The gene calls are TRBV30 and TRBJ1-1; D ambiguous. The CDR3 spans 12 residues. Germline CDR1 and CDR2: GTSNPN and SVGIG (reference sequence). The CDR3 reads CSGGRLNTEAFF. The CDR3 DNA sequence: TGTTCTGGCGGGCGGCTGAACACTGAAGCTTTCTTT.

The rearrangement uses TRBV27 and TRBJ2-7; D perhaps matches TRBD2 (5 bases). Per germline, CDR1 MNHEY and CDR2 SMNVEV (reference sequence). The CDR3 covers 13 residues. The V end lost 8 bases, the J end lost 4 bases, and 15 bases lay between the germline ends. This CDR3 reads CASRAGGSYEQYF. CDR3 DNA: TGTGCCAGCCGCGCCGGCGGGTCGTACGAGCAGTACTTC.

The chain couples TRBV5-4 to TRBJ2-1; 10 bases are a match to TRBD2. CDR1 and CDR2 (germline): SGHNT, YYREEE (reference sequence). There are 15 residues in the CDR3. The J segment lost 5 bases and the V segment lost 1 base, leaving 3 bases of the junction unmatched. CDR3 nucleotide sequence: TGTGCCAGCAGCTTGACTAGCGGGAAGAACAATGAGCAGTTCTTC. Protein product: CASSLTSGKNNEQFF.

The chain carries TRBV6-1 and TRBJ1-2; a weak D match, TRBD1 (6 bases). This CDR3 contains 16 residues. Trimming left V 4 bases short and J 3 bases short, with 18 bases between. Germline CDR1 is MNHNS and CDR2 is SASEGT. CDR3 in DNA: TGTGCCAGCAGTGCATCTGGACAGATAACTTACTATGGCTACACCTTC. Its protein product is CASSASGQITYYGYTF.

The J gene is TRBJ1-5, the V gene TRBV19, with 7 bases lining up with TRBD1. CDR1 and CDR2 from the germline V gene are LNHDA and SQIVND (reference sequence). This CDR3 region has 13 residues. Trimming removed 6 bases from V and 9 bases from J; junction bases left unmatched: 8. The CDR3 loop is CASSDRQGGPQHF. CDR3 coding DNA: TGTGCCAGTAGCGATAGACAGGGTGGGCCCCAGCATTTT.

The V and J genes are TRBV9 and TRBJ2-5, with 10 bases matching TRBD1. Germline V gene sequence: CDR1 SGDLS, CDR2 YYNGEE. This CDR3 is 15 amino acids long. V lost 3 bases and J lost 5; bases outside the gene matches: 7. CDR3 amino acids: CASSGTGGVGETQYF. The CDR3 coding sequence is TGTGCCAGCAGCGGGACAGGGGGAGTCGGGGAGACCCAGTACTTC.

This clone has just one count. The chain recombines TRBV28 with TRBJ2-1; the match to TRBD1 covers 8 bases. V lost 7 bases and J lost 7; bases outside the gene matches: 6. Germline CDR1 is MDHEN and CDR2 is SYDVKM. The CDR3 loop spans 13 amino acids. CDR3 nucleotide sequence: TGTGCCAGCACAGGGGGCGTTTTGAATGAGCAGTTCTTC. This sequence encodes CASTGGVLNEQFF.

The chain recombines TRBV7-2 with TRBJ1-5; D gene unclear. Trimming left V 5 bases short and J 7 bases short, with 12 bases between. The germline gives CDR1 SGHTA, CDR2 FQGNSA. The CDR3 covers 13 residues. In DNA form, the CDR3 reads TGTGCCAGCAGCAAAGAGATCCCCCAGCCCCAGCATTTT. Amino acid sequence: CASSKEIPQPQHF. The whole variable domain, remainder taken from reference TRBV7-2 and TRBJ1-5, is GAGVSQSPSNKVTEKGKDVELRCDPISGHTALYWYRQSLGQGLEFLIYFQGNSAPDKSGLPSDRFSAERTGGSVSTLTIQRTQQEDSAVYLCASSKEIPQPQHFGDGTRLSIL.

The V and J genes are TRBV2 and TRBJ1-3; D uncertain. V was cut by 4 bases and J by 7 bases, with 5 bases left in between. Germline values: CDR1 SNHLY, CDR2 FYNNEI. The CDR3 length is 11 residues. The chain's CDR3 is CASSGINTIYF. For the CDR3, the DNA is TGTGCCAGCAGTGGTATCAACACCATATATTTT.

The CDR3: CASRDPTGGNTEAFF. CDR3 in DNA: TGTGCCAGCCGAGACCCGACAGGAGGGAACACTGAAGCTTTCTTT. The chain links TRBV19 to TRBJ1-1; D perhaps matches TRBD1 (6 bases). Trimming took off 9 bases at V and 1 base at J, with 18 bases between the two ends. CDR3 length equals 15 residues. Germline assignment: CDR1 LNHDA and CDR2 SQIVND (reference sequence).